This is a list of T cell receptor beta chains from one sample in a study of siplizumab effects on memory and regulatory T cells. The repertoire was sequenced with immunoSEQ multiplex PCR; TCRdb's copy has only in-frame clones and lacks some. The sample holds 26,000 or so clones, approximately 82% seen once. The specimen was memory CD4+ T cells sorted from blood. These receptors were collected from a human donor in good health. Each CDR3 is given with its conserved first and last residue. D genes are given only for firm matches.

d_call	v_call	j_call	cdr3_aa
-	TRBV18	TRBJ2-1	CASSPNSVTYNEQFF
-	TRBV19	TRBJ2-5	CASSPGRGETQYF
TRBD1	TRBV19	TRBJ2-1	CASTNPGTGYVNEQFF
-	TRBV27	TRBJ1-1	CATKGVTEAFF
-	TRBV19	TRBJ1-1	CASSIGPMRSEAFF
-	TRBV30	TRBJ1-4	CAWKAAEKLFF
-	TRBV25-1	TRBJ2-3	CASSDYSGGREDTQYF
-	TRBV5-1	TRBJ2-7	CASSLAPGSYEQYF
TRBD1	TRBV19	TRBJ2-7	CASSIGTGGYEQYF
-	TRBV4-1	TRBJ1-1	CASRGHLKNTEAFF
-	TRBV30	TRBJ1-4	CAWRITGNEKLFF
TRBD1	TRBV28	TRBJ2-6	CASSPQYGTGGIAGANVLTF
-	TRBV7-9	TRBJ2-7	CASSLLPQNYEQYF
TRBD2	TRBV4-1	TRBJ2-7	CASSQDGGLGGSKQYF
TRBD1	TRBV5-4	TRBJ1-1	CASSSAGTGTEAFF
TRBD1	TRBV4-1	TRBJ1-2	CASSQGLRQGVRGYTF
TRBD2	TRBV18	TRBJ2-7	CASSRIPSGSGLGGEQYF
TRBD1	TRBV11-1	TRBJ1-2	CASSRTGTGPYGYTF
-	TRBV7-8	TRBJ2-3	CASSLVSVGTDTQYF
TRBD1	TRBV9	TRBJ2-1	CASSVATGGNEQFF
-	TRBV5-6	TRBJ1-6	CASSLPGTNSPLHF
-	TRBV6-5	TRBJ1-2	CASSGFEGYTF
TRBD2	TRBV7-2	TRBJ2-3	CASSLAGTSGRSKNTQYF
-	TRBV27	TRBJ2-7	CASSFPRRHPAYEQYF
-	TRBV27	TRBJ2-6	CASSLNAVSMSGANVLTF
TRBD2	TRBV9	TRBJ2-2	CASSVGGIGELFF
-	TRBV19	TRBJ2-6	CASSIGDGGIGANVLTF
-	TRBV29-1	TRBJ1-2	CSVATDLNYGYTF
TRBD1	TRBV30	TRBJ1-2	CAWSRDRPNYGYTF
-	TRBV30	TRBJ1-3	CAWSVASGNTIYF
-	TRBV11-2	TRBJ2-1	CASSLGGALYNEQFF
-	TRBV7-6	TRBJ2-5	CASSLGAAQYF
-	TRBV5-1	TRBJ2-7	CASSLGIPPYEQYF
-	TRBV10-3	TRBJ2-2	CAISGERDGELFF
TRBD1	TRBV10-3	TRBJ2-7	CAIRPGQGIYEQYF
TRBD2	TRBV7-6	TRBJ2-1	CASRGVAGDMNEQFF
TRBD2	TRBV11-3	TRBJ2-5	CASSPTSVETQYF
TRBD1	TRBV5-1	TRBJ1-2	CASSFYGQGAQVHGYTF
-	TRBV15	TRBJ2-7	CATSRDGGSSYEQYF
TRBD1	TRBV5-4	TRBJ1-2	CASSERQGAVYGYTF
TRBD1	TRBV5-4	TRBJ2-7	CASSSTGGEQYF
-	TRBV5-1	TRBJ1-1	CASSWDTNTEAFF
TRBD1	TRBV6-6	TRBJ1-3	CASSYSTGGGNTIYF
-	TRBV5-4	TRBJ2-7	CAYLPPQGIYEQYF
-	TRBV5-1	TRBJ2-5	CASSPTRGRPGETQYF
-	TRBV29-1	TRBJ1-2	CSVERLSGGRSGYTF
TRBD2	TRBV5-1	TRBJ2-1	CASSAGTTPSYNEQFF
-	TRBV19	TRBJ2-3	CASSVSRDKEYF
-	TRBV15	TRBJ1-4	CATSRDRDEKLFF
TRBD1	TRBV7-9	TRBJ1-5	CASSPIGGGIQPQHF
-	TRBV7-8	TRBJ2-2	CASSLASGANTGELFF